This T cell receptor beta chain was profiled in a study of breast tumors, draining lymph nodes, adjacent tissues. The V gene lost 3 bases and the J gene lost 0 bases, with 18 bases spanning the gap. Germline CDR1 and CDR2: DFQATT and SNEGSKA (reference sequence). The CDR3 loop spans 18 amino acids. Study results and caveats: Compared with lymph nodes, tumors were less diverse; compared with nontumor tissue, more.

The lymph nodes were axillary draining lymph nodes from breast cancer patients. TCRdb itself ran the multiplex PCR reads through MiXCR, one entry per CDR3 protein. Here the sample spans 250,000 or so distinct CDR3 sequences, roughly 31% being singletons. There are many counts of this clonotype. Its target is unknown. The sample comprised axillary lymph node tissue. The gene calls are TRBV20-1 and TRBJ2-6, with a weak D call TRBD2 (6 bases). The origin of this receptor is a female donor with breast cancer. Some clones in this sample may be carry-over from other donors' samples. The CDR3 protein is CSARPRDGGSSGANVLTF. The CDR3 nucleotides are TGCAGTGCTAGGCCCCGTGATGGGGGGAGCTCTGGGGCCAACGTCCTGACTTTC.